A selection of T cell receptor beta chains follows, all from one sample in a study of response to subunit inactivated influenza vaccine. In TCRdb, the RT-PCR reads were re-called with MiXCR into one record per CDR3 protein. The data contain over 300,000 distinct CDR3 sequences, just over 20% of them singletons. Sequenced material: PBMCs from blood, taken less than 22 months after vaccination. Receptors originate from a man aged 50 to 75 who received an inactivated influenza vaccine. The CDR3 runs from the conserved cysteine through the conserved F or W. Each record gives: CDR3 protein, CDR3 DNA, clone size, D gene, V gene, J gene. The D gene is left open where the match is weak. The size of a clone is reported for some rows only, either as once, few or many, or as a class for expanded clones.

CDR3aa: CASSPTGELTPLHF; CDR3nt: TGTGCCAGCAGCCCGACAGGGGAGCTTACACCCCTCCACTTT; abundance: few; d_gene: TRBD1; v_gene: TRBV7-9; j_gene: TRBJ1-6
CDR3aa: CASSLVWGTGNEQFF; CDR3nt: TGCGCCAGCAGCTTGGTGTGGGGCACAGGCAATGAGCAGTTCTTC; abundance: NA; d_gene: NA; v_gene: TRBV5-1; j_gene: TRBJ2-1
CDR3aa: CASSYGQLSNQPQHF; CDR3nt: TGTGCCAGCAGTTACGGACAGTTAAGCAATCAGCCCCAGCATTTT; abundance: few; d_gene: NA; v_gene: TRBV6-2/TRBV6-3; j_gene: TRBJ1-5
CDR3aa: CASSQYRRVDQETQYF; CDR3nt: TGTGCCAGCAGCCAATATCGGAGGGTGGACCAAGAGACCCAGTACTTC; abundance: NA; d_gene: NA; v_gene: TRBV14; j_gene: TRBJ2-5
CDR3aa: CASSPTGGTNTGELFF; CDR3nt: TGCGCCAGCAGCCCAACAGGGGGAACGAACACCGGGGAGCTGTTTTTT; abundance: few; d_gene: TRBD1; v_gene: TRBV5-1; j_gene: TRBJ2-2
CDR3aa: CASSVGQGRGEKLFF; CDR3nt: TGTGCCAGCAGCGTCGGACAGGGGAGGGGAGAAAAACTGTTTTTT; abundance: few; d_gene: TRBD1; v_gene: TRBV7-2; j_gene: TRBJ1-4
CDR3aa: CASSYATAGQGVGPPLHF; CDR3nt: TGTGCCAGCAGTTACGCCACCGCGGGACAGGGAGTGGGGCCACCCCTCCACTTT; abundance: NA; d_gene: TRBD1; v_gene: TRBV5-5; j_gene: TRBJ1-6
CDR3aa: CASSPPGHAMGYTF; CDR3nt: TGTGCCAGCTCACCACCGGGACACGCCATGGGCTACACCTTC; abundance: few; d_gene: NA; v_gene: TRBV18; j_gene: TRBJ1-2
CDR3aa: CASRTLEVSEAFF; CDR3nt: TGTGCCAGCAGAACCCTGGAGGTTTCTGAAGCTTTCTTT; abundance: NA; d_gene: NA; v_gene: TRBV7-3; j_gene: TRBJ1-1
CDR3aa: CASRTSTEAFF; CDR3nt: TGTGCCAGCAGGACCAGCACTGAAGCTTTCTTT; abundance: many; d_gene: NA; v_gene: TRBV7-9; j_gene: TRBJ1-1
CDR3aa: CASGLNTGTEAFF; CDR3nt: TGTGCTAGTGGTTTGAATACAGGGACCGAAGCTTTCTTT; abundance: few; d_gene: NA; v_gene: TRBV12-5; j_gene: TRBJ1-1
CDR3aa: CASSLSRAGELFF; CDR3nt: TGTGCCAGCAGTTTATCTAGGGCCGGGGAGCTGTTTTTT; abundance: NA; d_gene: NA; v_gene: TRBV12-3/TRBV12-4; j_gene: TRBJ2-2
CDR3aa: CASSLTGLDQPQHF; CDR3nt: TGTGCCAGCAGTTTAACGGGGTTGGATCAGCCCCAGCATTTT; abundance: many; d_gene: NA; v_gene: TRBV6-5; j_gene: TRBJ1-5
CDR3aa: CATSRTNSGRSGDTQYF; CDR3nt: TGTGCCACCAGCAGAACAAATAGCGGGAGGAGTGGTGATACGCAGTATTTT; abundance: few; d_gene: TRBD2; v_gene: TRBV15; j_gene: TRBJ2-3
CDR3aa: CASSEGTGVQPQHF; CDR3nt: TGTGCCAGCAGTGAAGGTACAGGGGTTCAGCCCCAGCATTTT; abundance: NA; d_gene: TRBD1; v_gene: TRBV6-1; j_gene: TRBJ1-5
CDR3aa: CASSQGLHRDYNSPLHF; CDR3nt: TGCGCCAGCAGCCAAGGACTCCACCGGGACTATAATTCACCCCTCCACTTT; abundance: few; d_gene: NA; v_gene: TRBV4-3; j_gene: TRBJ1-6
CDR3aa: CASSQVSGRHTGELFF; CDR3nt: TGTGCCAGCAGCCAAGTGAGCGGGAGACACACCGGGGAGCTGTTTTTT; abundance: NA; d_gene: TRBD2; v_gene: TRBV4-2; j_gene: TRBJ2-2
CDR3aa: CSARDSGTHTDTQYF; CDR3nt: TGCAGTGCTAGAGATAGCGGGACCCACACAGATACGCAGTATTTT; abundance: NA; d_gene: TRBD2; v_gene: TRBV20-1; j_gene: TRBJ2-3
CDR3aa: CASSWQAYEQYF; CDR3nt: TGTGCCAGCAGCTGGCAAGCGTACGAGCAGTACTTC; abundance: NA; d_gene: NA; v_gene: TRBV7-9; j_gene: TRBJ2-7
CDR3aa: CASSLDRSVNEQFF; CDR3nt: TGTGCCAGCAGCTTAGATCGCTCTGTTAATGAGCAGTTCTTC; abundance: NA; d_gene: NA; v_gene: TRBV11-3; j_gene: TRBJ2-1
CDR3aa: CASSQGLGAGYTF; CDR3nt: TGCGCCAGCAGCCAAGGGCTGGGAGCCGGCTACACCTTC; abundance: many; d_gene: NA; v_gene: TRBV4-3; j_gene: TRBJ1-2
CDR3aa: CAITTDAVNTGELFF; CDR3nt: TGTGCCATCACGACTGATGCGGTGAACACCGGGGAGCTGTTTTTT; abundance: few; d_gene: NA; v_gene: TRBV10-3; j_gene: TRBJ2-2
CDR3aa: CASSIDLGQGSEQYF; CDR3nt: TGTGCCAGTAGTATAGATCTTGGACAGGGGTCCGAGCAGTACTTC; abundance: NA; d_gene: TRBD1; v_gene: TRBV19; j_gene: TRBJ2-7
CDR3aa: CASSPGVDGGASYNEQFF; CDR3nt: TGCGCCAGCAGCCCCGGGGTGGACGGGGGGGCCTCCTACAATGAGCAGTTCTTC; abundance: NA; d_gene: TRBD2; v_gene: TRBV4-1; j_gene: TRBJ2-1
CDR3aa: CASSRNSNQPQHF; CDR3nt: TGTGCCAGCAGCCGTAATAGCAATCAGCCCCAGCATTTT; abundance: many; d_gene: NA; v_gene: TRBV16; j_gene: TRBJ1-5
CDR3aa: CASSPQVGRGYTF; CDR3nt: TGTGCCAGCAGCCCGCAGGTCGGGCGAGGCTACACCTTC; abundance: few; d_gene: NA; v_gene: TRBV7-9; j_gene: TRBJ1-2
CDR3aa: CASSQEGQGSYGYTF; CDR3nt: TGCGCCAGCAGCCAAGAAGGACAGGGATCCTATGGCTACACCTTC; abundance: many; d_gene: TRBD1; v_gene: TRBV4-1; j_gene: TRBJ1-2
CDR3aa: CASSLFGRDTEAFF; CDR3nt: TGTGCCAGCAGCTTGTTCGGCAGGGACACTGAAGCTTTCTTT; abundance: NA; d_gene: NA; v_gene: TRBV5-6; j_gene: TRBJ1-1
CDR3aa: CASSSSGTENTEAFF; CDR3nt: TGCGCCAGCAGCTCGTCCGGGACGGAGAACACTGAAGCTTTCTTT; abundance: NA; d_gene: NA; v_gene: TRBV5-1; j_gene: TRBJ1-1
CDR3aa: CASSFLDRGRAYEQYF; CDR3nt: TGCGCCAGCAGCTTCCTGGACAGGGGCAGAGCCTACGAGCAGTACTTC; abundance: NA; d_gene: TRBD1; v_gene: TRBV5-1; j_gene: TRBJ2-7
CDR3aa: CASSLASGSGEQYF; CDR3nt: TGCGCCAGCAGCTTGGCAAGCGGGAGCGGCGAGCAGTACTTC; abundance: NA; d_gene: TRBD2; v_gene: TRBV5-1; j_gene: TRBJ2-7
CDR3aa: CASSRDRTASYGYTF; CDR3nt: TGTGCCAGCAGCCGGGACAGAACCGCTTCCTATGGCTACACCTTC; abundance: few; d_gene: TRBD1; v_gene: TRBV7-2; j_gene: TRBJ1-2
CDR3aa: CASSPKGGLPRRGDTQYF; CDR3nt: TGTGCCAGCAGCCCTAAGGGGGGACTACCCCGCCGGGGGGATACGCAGTATTTT; abundance: few; d_gene: NA; v_gene: TRBV9; j_gene: TRBJ2-3
CDR3aa: CATSDRGYNEQFF; CDR3nt: TGTGCCACCAGTGACAGGGGCTACAATGAGCAGTTCTTC; abundance: NA; d_gene: NA; v_gene: TRBV24-1; j_gene: TRBJ2-1
CDR3aa: CASSQMGESYNEQFF; CDR3nt: TGTGCCAGCAGCCAAATGGGGGAGTCCTACAATGAGCAGTTCTTC; abundance: NA; d_gene: NA; v_gene: TRBV3-1; j_gene: TRBJ2-1
CDR3aa: CASSWAEAYEQYF; CDR3nt: TGTGCCAGCAGTTGGGCAGAAGCCTACGAGCAGTACTTC; abundance: few; d_gene: NA; v_gene: TRBV12-3/TRBV12-4; j_gene: TRBJ2-7
CDR3aa: CSATPANNEQFF; CDR3nt: TGCAGTGCTACACCGGCTAACAATGAGCAGTTCTTC; abundance: few; d_gene: NA; v_gene: TRBV20-1; j_gene: TRBJ2-1
CDR3aa: CASRSGTGAAQPQHF; CDR3nt: TGCGCCAGCAGATCCGGGACAGGGGCCGCTCAGCCCCAGCATTTT; abundance: many; d_gene: TRBD1; v_gene: TRBV5-1; j_gene: TRBJ1-5
CDR3aa: CASSSLVTKNTEAFF; CDR3nt: TGTGCCAGCAGTTCGTTGGTCACCAAGAACACTGAAGCTTTCTTT; abundance: NA; d_gene: NA; v_gene: TRBV6-5; j_gene: TRBJ1-1
CDR3aa: CASSLGTSGILAGELFF; CDR3nt: TGCGCCAGCAGCTTGGGGACTAGCGGAATCTTGGCCGGGGAGCTGTTTTTT; abundance: NA; d_gene: TRBD2; v_gene: TRBV5-1; j_gene: TRBJ2-2
CDR3aa: CSVEEGWGTEAFF; CDR3nt: TGCAGCGTTGAAGAAGGATGGGGGACTGAAGCTTTCTTT; abundance: NA; d_gene: NA; v_gene: TRBV29-1; j_gene: TRBJ1-1
CDR3aa: CASSLGRGTAAYEQYF; CDR3nt: TGTGCCAGCAGCTTAGGCAGAGGGACAGCGGCCTACGAGCAGTACTTC; abundance: NA; d_gene: TRBD1; v_gene: TRBV7-9; j_gene: TRBJ2-7
CDR3aa: CASSLSGRGLYEQYF; CDR3nt: TGTGCCAGCAGTTTATCGGGCAGGGGACTCTACGAGCAGTACTTC; abundance: NA; d_gene: NA; v_gene: TRBV27; j_gene: TRBJ2-7
CDR3aa: CASSQDFNQPQHF; CDR3nt: TGCGCCAGCAGCCAAGACTTCAATCAGCCCCAGCATTTT; abundance: few; d_gene: NA; v_gene: TRBV4-3; j_gene: TRBJ1-5
CDR3aa: CASTHSDTQYF; CDR3nt: TGTGCCAGCACCCACTCAGATACGCAGTATTTT; abundance: few; d_gene: NA; v_gene: TRBV6-2/TRBV6-3; j_gene: TRBJ2-3
CDR3aa: CASSGLGGTDTQYF; CDR3nt: TGTGCCAGCTCGGGACTAGGGGGTACAGATACGCAGTATTTT; abundance: few; d_gene: TRBD2; v_gene: TRBV28; j_gene: TRBJ2-3
CDR3aa: CASSPNGNNYGYTF; CDR3nt: TGTGCCAGCAGTCCTAATGGGAATAACTATGGCTACACCTTC; abundance: many; d_gene: NA; v_gene: TRBV27; j_gene: TRBJ1-2
CDR3aa: CASSQDPGGRGRPQHF; CDR3nt: TGCGCCAGCAGCCAAGATCCGGGGGGGCGCGGCCGGCCCCAGCATTTT; abundance: NA; d_gene: NA; v_gene: TRBV4-1; j_gene: TRBJ1-5
CDR3aa: CASSKDARGLKQFF; CDR3nt: TGTGCCAGCAGCAAAGACGCGAGGGGGCTTAAGCAGTTCTTC; abundance: once; d_gene: NA; v_gene: TRBV21-1; j_gene: TRBJ2-1
CDR3aa: CASSSPLDNSPLHF; CDR3nt: TGTGCCAGCAGTTCCCCCCTGGATAATTCACCCCTCCACTTT; abundance: many; d_gene: NA; v_gene: TRBV6-5; j_gene: TRBJ1-6
CDR3aa: CATSRGPDGNYGYTF; CDR3nt: TGTGCCACCAGCAGAGGCCCGGACGGGAACTATGGCTACACCTTC; abundance: many; d_gene: NA; v_gene: TRBV15; j_gene: TRBJ1-2
CDR3aa: CATSRTQNQPQHF; CDR3nt: TGTGCCACCAGCAGAACACAAAATCAGCCCCAGCATTTT; abundance: few; d_gene: NA; v_gene: TRBV15; j_gene: TRBJ1-5
CDR3aa: CASRDSTGQGNTEAFF; CDR3nt: TGTGCCAGCAGAGACTCGACGGGACAGGGGAACACTGAAGCTTTCTTT; abundance: few; d_gene: TRBD1; v_gene: TRBV6-2/TRBV6-3; j_gene: TRBJ1-1